Listed below are T cell receptor beta chains from one sample, sequenced in a study of shared clonotypes between healthy human individuals. Clones were read by immunoSEQ multiplex PCR, and TCRdb kept only the in-frame ones, dropping some. The repertoire includes approximately 1.4 million clones, about 98% of them detected once, and roughly 0.45% sits in the top ten. Sequences were obtained from naive CD4+ T cells sorted from blood. These TCRs come from a man younger than 40 in good health. Both conserved end residues are trimmed from each CDR3.

ASSQETVGLQGFNEKLF	TRBJ1-4	TRBV14
ASSGSGTSGRAGYEQY	TRBJ2-7	TRBV9
ASSFAGLAGGGDTQY	TRBJ2-3	TRBV4-3
ASSLLPPKLHTDTQY	TRBJ2-3	TRBV5-1
ASTPWATGELF	TRBJ2-2	TRBV6-1
ASSLTSGSLNEQY	TRBJ2-7	TRBV5-1
ASSLSGRTAEAF	TRBJ1-1	TRBV7-9
ASSWDQTTEQY	TRBJ2-7	TRBV11-3
ASSKGLAGVEKF	TRBJ2-1	TRBV19
ASSPDRGLGNYGYT	TRBJ1-2	TRBV18
ASSYSPGGEAF	TRBJ1-1	TRBV6-5
ASSEAHRGYYNEQF	TRBJ2-1	TRBV6-1
ASSRLGLAGVGYHEQY	TRBJ2-7	TRBV18
ASSEYSVSPYT	TRBJ1-2	TRBV25-1
ASTRQWETQY	TRBJ2-5	TRBV2
ATSRAPQQSHNEQF	TRBJ2-1	TRBV15
ASSQGQSSGNTIY	TRBJ1-3	TRBV5-4
ASSYLTIYNEQF	TRBJ2-1	TRBV11-2
ASSSQGGNQPQH	TRBJ1-5	TRBV6-5
ASSFTGRAGYT	TRBJ1-2	TRBV27
ASSPGGEAVYEQY	TRBJ2-7	TRBV7-2
ASSPRHSSSYEQY	TRBJ2-7	TRBV19
ASRVSGANVLT	TRBJ2-6	TRBV5-4
SGGPGHSDEQY	TRBJ2-7	TRBV29-1
ASRDPGDYT	TRBJ1-2	TRBV2
ASRGNSVEKLF	TRBJ1-4	TRBV6-6
ASSRTSGNSYEQY	TRBJ2-7	TRBV19
ASSPQGWDGYT	TRBJ1-2	TRBV4-3
ASSPTSNTEAF	TRBJ1-1	TRBV9
ASSLDRAGNTIY	TRBJ1-3	TRBV5-4
SALISDEQF	TRBJ2-1	TRBV20-1
ASSSPTGGARYNEQF	TRBJ2-1	TRBV28
ASSSRDTQY	TRBJ2-3	TRBV5-1